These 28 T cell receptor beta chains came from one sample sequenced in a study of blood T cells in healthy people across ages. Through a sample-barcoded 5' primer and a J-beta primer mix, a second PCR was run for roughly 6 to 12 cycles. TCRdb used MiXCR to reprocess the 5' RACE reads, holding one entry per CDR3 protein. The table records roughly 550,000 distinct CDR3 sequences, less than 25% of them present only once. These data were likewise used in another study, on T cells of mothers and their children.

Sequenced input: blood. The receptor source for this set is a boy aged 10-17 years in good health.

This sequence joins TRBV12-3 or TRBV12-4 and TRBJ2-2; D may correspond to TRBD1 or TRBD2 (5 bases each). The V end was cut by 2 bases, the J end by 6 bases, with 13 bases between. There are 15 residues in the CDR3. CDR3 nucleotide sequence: TGTGCCAGCAGTTTATGGGACCCTGGGGCCGGGGAGCTGTTTTTT. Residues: CASSLWDPGAGELFF.

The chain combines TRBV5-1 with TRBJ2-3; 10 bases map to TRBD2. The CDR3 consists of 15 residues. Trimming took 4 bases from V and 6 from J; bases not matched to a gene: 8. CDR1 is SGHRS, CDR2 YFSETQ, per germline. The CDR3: CASSPRTSGVDTQYF. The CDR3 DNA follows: TGCGCCAGCAGCCCCCGCACTAGCGGGGTTGATACGCAGTATTTT.

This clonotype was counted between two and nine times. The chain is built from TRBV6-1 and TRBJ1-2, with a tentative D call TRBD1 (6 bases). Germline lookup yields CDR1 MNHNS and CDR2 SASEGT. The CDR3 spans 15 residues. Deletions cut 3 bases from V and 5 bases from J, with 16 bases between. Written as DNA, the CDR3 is TGTGCCAGCAGTGACTGGGGGGCGGGAAGGTATGGCTACACCTTC. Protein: CASSDWGAGRYGYTF.

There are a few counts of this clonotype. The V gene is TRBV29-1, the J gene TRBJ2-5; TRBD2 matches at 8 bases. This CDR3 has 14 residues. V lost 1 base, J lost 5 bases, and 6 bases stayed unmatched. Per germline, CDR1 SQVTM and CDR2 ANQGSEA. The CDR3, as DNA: TGCAGCGTTGAAGGGAAGCGGGAGTGGGAGACCCAGTACTTC. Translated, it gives CSVEGKREWETQYF.

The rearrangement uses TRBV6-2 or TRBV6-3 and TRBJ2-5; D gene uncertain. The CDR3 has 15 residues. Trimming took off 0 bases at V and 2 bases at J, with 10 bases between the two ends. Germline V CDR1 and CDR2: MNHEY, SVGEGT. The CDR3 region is CASSYSLGIQETQYF. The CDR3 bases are TGTGCCAGCAGTTACTCGTTGGGGATTCAAGAGACCCAGTACTTC.

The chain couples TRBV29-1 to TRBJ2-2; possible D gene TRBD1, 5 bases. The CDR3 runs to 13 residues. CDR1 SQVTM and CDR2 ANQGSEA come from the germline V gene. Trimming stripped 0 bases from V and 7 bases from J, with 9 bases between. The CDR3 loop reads CSVEDGANGELFF. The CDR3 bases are TGCAGCGTTGAAGATGGGGCTAACGGGGAGCTGTTTTTT.

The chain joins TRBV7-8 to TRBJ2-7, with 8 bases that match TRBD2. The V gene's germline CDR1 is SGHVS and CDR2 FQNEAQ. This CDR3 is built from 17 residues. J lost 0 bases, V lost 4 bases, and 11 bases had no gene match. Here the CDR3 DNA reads TGTGCCAGCAGCTCCGGTGGTAGCGGGGTACCCTCCTACGAGCAGTACTTC. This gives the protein CASSSGGSGVPSYEQYF.

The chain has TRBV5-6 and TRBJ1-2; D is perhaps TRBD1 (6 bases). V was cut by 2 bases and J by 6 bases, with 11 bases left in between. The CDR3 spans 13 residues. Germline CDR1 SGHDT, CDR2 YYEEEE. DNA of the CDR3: TGTGCCAGCAGCTTCGTGGCAGGGGATGGCTACACCTTC. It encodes CASSFVAGDGYTF.

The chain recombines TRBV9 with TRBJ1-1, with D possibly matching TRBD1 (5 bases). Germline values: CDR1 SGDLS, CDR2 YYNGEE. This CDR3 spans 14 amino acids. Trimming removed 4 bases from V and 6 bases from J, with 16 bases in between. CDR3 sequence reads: CASSPAGYYPEAFF. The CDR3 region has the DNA TGTGCCAGCAGCCCCGCAGGGTATTACCCTGAAGCTTTCTTT.

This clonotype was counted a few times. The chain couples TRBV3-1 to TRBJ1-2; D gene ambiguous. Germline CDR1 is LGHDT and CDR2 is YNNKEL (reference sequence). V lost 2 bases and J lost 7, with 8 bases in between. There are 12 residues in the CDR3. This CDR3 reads CASSQRTRGYTF. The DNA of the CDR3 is TGTGCCAGCAGCCAAAGGACCCGTGGCTACACCTTC.

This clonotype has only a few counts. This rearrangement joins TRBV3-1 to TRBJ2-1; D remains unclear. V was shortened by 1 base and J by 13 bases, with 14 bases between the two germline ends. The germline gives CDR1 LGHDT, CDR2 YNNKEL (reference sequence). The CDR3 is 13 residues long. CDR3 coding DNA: TGTGCCAGCAGCCAAGGGAAGCCCCTCTCCCAGTTCTTC. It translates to CASSQGKPLSQFF.

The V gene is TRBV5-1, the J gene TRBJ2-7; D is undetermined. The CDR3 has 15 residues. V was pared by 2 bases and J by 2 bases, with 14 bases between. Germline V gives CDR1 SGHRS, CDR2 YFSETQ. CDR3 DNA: TGCGCCAGCAGCTTTCGATCCAACGGCCCCTACGAGCAGTACTTC. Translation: CASSFRSNGPYEQYF.

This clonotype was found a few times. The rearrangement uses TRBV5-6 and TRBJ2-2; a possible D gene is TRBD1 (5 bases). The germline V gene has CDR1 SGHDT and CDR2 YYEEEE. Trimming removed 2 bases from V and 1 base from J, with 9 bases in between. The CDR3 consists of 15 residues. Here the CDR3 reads CASSFLQGNTGELFF. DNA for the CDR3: TGTGCCAGCAGCTTTCTTCAGGGGAACACCGGGGAGCTGTTTTTT.

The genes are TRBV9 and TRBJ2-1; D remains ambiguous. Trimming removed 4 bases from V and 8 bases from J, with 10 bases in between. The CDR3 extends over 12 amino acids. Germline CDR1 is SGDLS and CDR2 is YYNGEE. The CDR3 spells CASSFRWDEQFF. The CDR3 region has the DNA TGTGCCAGCAGCTTCAGGTGGGATGAGCAGTTCTTC.

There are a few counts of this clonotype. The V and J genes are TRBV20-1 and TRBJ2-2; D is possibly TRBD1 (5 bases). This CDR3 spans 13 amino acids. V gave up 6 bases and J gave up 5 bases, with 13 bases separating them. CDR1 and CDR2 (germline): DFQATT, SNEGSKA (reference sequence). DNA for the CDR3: TGCAGTGCCAGACCTTACAGGACCGGGGAGCTGTTTTTT. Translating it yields CSARPYRTGELFF.

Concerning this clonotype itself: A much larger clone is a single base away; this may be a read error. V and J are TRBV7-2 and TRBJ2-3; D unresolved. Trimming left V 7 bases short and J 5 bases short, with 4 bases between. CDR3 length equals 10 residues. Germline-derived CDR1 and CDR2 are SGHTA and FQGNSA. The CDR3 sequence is CASKGDTQYF. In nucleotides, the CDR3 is TGTGCCAGCAAGGGAGATACGCAGTATTTT.

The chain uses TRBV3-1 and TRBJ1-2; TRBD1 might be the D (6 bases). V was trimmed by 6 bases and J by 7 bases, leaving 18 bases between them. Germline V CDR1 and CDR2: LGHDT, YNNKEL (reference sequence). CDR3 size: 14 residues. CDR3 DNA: TGTGCCAGCAGTCCCGAGGGGGGTGATCTTGGCTACACCTTC. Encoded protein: CASSPEGGDLGYTF.

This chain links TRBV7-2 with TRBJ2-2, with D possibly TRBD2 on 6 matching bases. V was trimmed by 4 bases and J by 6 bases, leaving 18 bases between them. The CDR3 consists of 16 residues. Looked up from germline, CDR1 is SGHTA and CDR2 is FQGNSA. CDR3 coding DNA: TGTGCCAGCAGCTCAGCCCCCCTAGCGCAATCCGGGGAGCTGTTTTTT. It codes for CASSSAPLAQSGELFF. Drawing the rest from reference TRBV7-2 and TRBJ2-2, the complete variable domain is GAGVSQSPSNKVTEKGKDVELRCDPISGHTALYWYRQSLGQGLEFLIYFQGNSAPDKSGLPSDRFSAERTGGSVSTLTIQRTQQEDSAVYLCASSSAPLAQSGELFFGEGSRLTVL.

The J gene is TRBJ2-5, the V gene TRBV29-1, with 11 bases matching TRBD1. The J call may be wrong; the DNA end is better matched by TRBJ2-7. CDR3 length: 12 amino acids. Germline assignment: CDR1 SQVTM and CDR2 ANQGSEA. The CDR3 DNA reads TGCAGCGGCGGACAGGGGGCGGGCGAGCAGTACTTC. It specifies CSGGQGAGEQYF.

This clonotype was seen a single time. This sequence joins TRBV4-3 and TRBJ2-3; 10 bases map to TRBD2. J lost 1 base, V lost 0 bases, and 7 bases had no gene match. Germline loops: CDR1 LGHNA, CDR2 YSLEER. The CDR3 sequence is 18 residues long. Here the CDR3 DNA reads TGCGCCAGCAGCCAAGATTGGCTAGCGGGAGTGGGCACAGATACGCAGTATTTT. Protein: CASSQDWLAGVGTDTQYF.

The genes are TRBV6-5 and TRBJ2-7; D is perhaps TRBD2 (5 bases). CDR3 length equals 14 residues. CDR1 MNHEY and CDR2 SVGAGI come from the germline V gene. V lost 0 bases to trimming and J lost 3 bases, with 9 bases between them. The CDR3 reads CASSYSRRGYEQYF. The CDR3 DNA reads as TGTGCCAGCAGTTACTCCAGACGGGGCTACGAGCAGTACTTC.

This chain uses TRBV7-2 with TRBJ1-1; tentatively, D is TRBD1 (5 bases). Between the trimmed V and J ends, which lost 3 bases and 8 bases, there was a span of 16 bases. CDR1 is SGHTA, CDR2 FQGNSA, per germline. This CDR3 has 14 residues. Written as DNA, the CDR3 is TGTGCCAGCAGCTTGACAGCGGGGGAGGGGGAAGCTTTCTTT. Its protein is CASSLTAGEGEAFF.

CDR3 coding DNA: TGTGCCACCAGCAGAGATCAGGGAGGGGGCTACGAGCAGTACTTC. The encoded protein is CATSRDQGGGYEQYF. This rearrangement joins TRBV15 to TRBJ2-5; weak D call: TRBD2 (7 bases). TRBJ2-7 explains the end of the DNA better; the J call may be wrong. Germline assignment: CDR1 LNHNV and CDR2 YYDKDF (reference sequence). The CDR3 extends over 15 amino acids.

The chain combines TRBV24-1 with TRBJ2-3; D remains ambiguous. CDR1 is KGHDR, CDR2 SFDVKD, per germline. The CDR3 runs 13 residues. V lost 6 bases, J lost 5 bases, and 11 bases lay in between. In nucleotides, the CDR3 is TGTGCCACCAGTACACCCCCAGGAGATACGCAGTATTTT. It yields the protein CATSTPPGDTQYF.

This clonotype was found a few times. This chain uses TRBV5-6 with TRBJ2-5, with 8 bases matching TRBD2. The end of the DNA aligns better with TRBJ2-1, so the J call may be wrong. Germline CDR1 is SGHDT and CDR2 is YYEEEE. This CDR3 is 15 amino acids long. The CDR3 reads CASSLGAGGQNEQFF. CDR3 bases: TGTGCCAGCAGCTTGGGGGCGGGGGGACAAAATGAGCAGTTCTTC.

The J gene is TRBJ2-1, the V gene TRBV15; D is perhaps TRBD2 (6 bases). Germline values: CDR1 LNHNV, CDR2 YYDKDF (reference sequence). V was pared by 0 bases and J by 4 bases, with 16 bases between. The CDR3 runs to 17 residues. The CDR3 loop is CATSRDFGGSAYNEQFF. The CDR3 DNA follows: TGTGCCACCAGCAGAGATTTTGGGGGGTCGGCGTACAATGAGCAGTTCTTC.

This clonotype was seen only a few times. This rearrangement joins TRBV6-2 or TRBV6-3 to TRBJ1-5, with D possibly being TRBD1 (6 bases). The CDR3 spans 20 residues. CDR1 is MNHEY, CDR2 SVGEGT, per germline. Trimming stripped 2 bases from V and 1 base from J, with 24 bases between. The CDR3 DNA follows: TGTGCCAGCAGTTACCTGCCGTTCCGGGACATACAACGAAGCAATCAGCCCCAGCATTTT. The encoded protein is CASSYLPFRDIQRSNQPQHF.

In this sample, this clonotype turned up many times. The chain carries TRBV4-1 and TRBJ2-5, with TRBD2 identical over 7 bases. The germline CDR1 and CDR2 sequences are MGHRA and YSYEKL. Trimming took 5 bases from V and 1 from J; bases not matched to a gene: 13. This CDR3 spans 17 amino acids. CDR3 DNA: TGCGCCAGCAGCTACTCTAGGACTAGTGGGAGCCAAGAGACCCAGTACTTC. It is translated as CASSYSRTSGSQETQYF.